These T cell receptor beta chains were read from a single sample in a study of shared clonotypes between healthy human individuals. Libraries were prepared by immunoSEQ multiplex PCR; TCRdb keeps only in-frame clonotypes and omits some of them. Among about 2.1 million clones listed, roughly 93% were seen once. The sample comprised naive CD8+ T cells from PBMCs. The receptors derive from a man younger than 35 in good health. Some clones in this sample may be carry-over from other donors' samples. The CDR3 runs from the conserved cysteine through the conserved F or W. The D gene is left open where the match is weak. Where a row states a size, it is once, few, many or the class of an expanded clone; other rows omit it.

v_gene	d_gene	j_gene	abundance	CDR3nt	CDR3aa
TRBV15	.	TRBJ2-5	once	TGTGCCACCAGCTCCCGGTGGGAAGAGACCCAGTACTTC	CATSSRWEETQYF
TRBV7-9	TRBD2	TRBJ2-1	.	TGTGCCAGCAGCCAGTCTAGCGGGAGAGGCTACAATGAGCAGTTCTTC	CASSQSSGRGYNEQFF
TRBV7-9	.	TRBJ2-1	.	TGTGCCAGCAGCCCTATACCGGGGCAGGGGCAGGGTGGGATGCCGTTCTTC	CASSPIPGQGQGGMPFF
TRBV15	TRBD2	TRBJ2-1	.	TGTGCCACCAGGTTCGGGAGGGCCAATAAGAATGAGCAGTTCTTC	CATRFGRANKNEQFF
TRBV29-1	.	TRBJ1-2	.	TGCAGCGTTATGGGCGGCGCTAACTATGGCTACACCTTC	CSVMGGANYGYTF
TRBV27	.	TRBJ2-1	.	TGTGCCAGCAGTTCGCCCCTCAGAATTATCGATGAGCAGTTCTTC	CASSSPLRIIDEQFF
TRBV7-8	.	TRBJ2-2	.	TGTGCCAGCAGTCTTGGGCTGTACACCGGGGAGCTGTTTTTT	CASSLGLYTGELFF
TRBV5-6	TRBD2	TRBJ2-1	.	TGTGCCAGCAGATCCCCTGAGCGGGAGGGTTACAATGAGCAGTTCTTC	CASRSPEREGYNEQFF
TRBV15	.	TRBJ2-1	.	TGTGCCACCAGCAGAGCGGATTCCAATGAGCAGTTCTTC	CATSRADSNEQFF
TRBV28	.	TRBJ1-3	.	TGTGCCAGCCAGGGACCGTCTTTCTCTGGAAACACCATATATTTT	CASQGPSFSGNTIYF
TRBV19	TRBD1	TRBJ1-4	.	TGTGCCACCGGACAGGGATTAACTAATGAAAAACTGTTTTTT	CATGQGLTNEKLFF
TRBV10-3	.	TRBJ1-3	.	TGTGCCATCAGCGACGAACAAAGCCCGGGAAACACCATATATTTT	CAISDEQSPGNTIYF
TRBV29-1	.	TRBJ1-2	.	TGCAGCGTCCCATGGGGGGGCGGCTACACCTTC	CSVPWGGGYTF
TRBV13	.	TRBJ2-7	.	TGTGCCAGCAGTTCGACTGGAGGGAGGAGCTCCTACGAGCAGTACTTC	CASSSTGGRSSYEQYF
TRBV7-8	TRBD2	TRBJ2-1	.	TGTGCCAGCAGGCCGAGGGGAGGGGAGCAGTTCTTC	CASRPRGGEQFF
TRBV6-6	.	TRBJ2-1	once	TGTGCCAGCAGTGCCATCGGGATTCCCGGCAATGAGCAGTTCTTC	CASSAIGIPGNEQFF
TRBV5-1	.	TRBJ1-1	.	TGCGCCAGCAGCTCCGATGGCGCTGAAGCTTTCTTT	CASSSDGAEAFF
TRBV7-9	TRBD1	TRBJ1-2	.	TGTGCCAGCAGCTTACCCACAGGGGGTGGCTACACCTTC	CASSLPTGGGYTF
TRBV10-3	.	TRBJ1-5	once	TGTGCCATCAGTGAGACACAGTACAATCAGCCCCAGCATTTT	CAISETQYNQPQHF
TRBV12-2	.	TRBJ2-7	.	TGTGCAAGTCGCTCTTATGGGGCTAGCTTGCTCGAGCAGTACTTC	CASRSYGASLLEQYF
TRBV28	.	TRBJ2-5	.	TGTGCCAGCAGCACCTGGGGGACCTCGGGCAATGGGGGGACCCAGTACTTC	CASSTWGTSGNGGTQYF
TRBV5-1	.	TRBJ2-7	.	TGCGCCAGCAGCCACGGCAGGGGCTACGAGCAGTACTTC	CASSHGRGYEQYF
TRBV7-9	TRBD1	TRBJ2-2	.	TGTGCCAGCAGCTCAGACAGGGCTAACACCGGGGAGCTGTTTTTT	CASSSDRANTGELFF
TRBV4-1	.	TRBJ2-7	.	TGCGCCAGCAGCCCGGGGGCGGGAAGCTCCTACGAGCAGTACTTC	CASSPGAGSSYEQYF
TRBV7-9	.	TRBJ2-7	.	TGTGCCAGCAGCCACCGACCCTCTTACGAGCAGTACTTC	CASSHRPSYEQYF
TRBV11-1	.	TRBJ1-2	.	TGTGCCAGCAGCTTAGGTGGGTCGTCTGGCTACACCTTC	CASSLGGSSGYTF
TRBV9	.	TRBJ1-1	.	TGTGCCAGCAGCGTAGCCCCGCTCAGACAGGAAAGGGGAATTAACACTGAAGCTTTCTTT	CASSVAPLRQERGINTEAFF
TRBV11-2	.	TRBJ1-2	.	TGTGCCAGCAGCCTCGGGACGGTCTATGGCTACACCTTC	CASSLGTVYGYTF
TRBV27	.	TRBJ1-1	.	TGTGCCAGCAGTTTCTATAAGGTTGCAGGCTTGAACACTGAAGCTTTCTTT	CASSFYKVAGLNTEAFF
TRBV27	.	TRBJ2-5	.	TGTGCCAGCAGTTTTCTCAGGGGGGTTGGAGAGACCCAGTACTTC	CASSFLRGVGETQYF
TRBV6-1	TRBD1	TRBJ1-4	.	TGTGCCAGCAGAACAGGGGGCTATGAAAAACTGTTTTTT	CASRTGGYEKLFF
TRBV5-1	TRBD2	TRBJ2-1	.	TGCGCCAGCAGCCTCGCGCGACTAGCGGGTTCAAATGAGCAGTTCTTC	CASSLARLAGSNEQFF
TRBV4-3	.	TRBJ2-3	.	TGCGCCAGCAGCCAAGGGTCAGCTAGCACAGATACGCAGTATTTT	CASSQGSASTDTQYF
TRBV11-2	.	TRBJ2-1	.	TGTGCCAGCAGCACCGGGAGTTACAATGAGCAGTTCTTC	CASSTGSYNEQFF
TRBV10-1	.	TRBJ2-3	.	TGCGCCAGCAGTGAGGGGGTAACTCCCACAGATACGCAGTATTTT	CASSEGVTPTDTQYF
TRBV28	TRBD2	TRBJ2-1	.	TGTGCCAGCAGTTTACAAAGCGGGAGACCCTACAATGAGCAGTTCTTC	CASSLQSGRPYNEQFF
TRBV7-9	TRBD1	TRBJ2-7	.	TGTGCCAGCCGAGATCTCGGACAGGGGACTCCTTACGAGCAGTACTTC	CASRDLGQGTPYEQYF
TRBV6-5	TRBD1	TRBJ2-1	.	TGTGCCAGCAGACTGGGACAGGGGGCGGGCAATGAGCAGTTCTTC	CASRLGQGAGNEQFF
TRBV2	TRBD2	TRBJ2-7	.	TGTGCCAGCAGTGAGGGGCTAGCGGGATTCTACGAGCAGTACTTC	CASSEGLAGFYEQYF
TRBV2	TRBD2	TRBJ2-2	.	TGTGCCAGCAGTAAGGGACTAGCGGGAGTGAACACCGGGGAGCTGTTTTTT	CASSKGLAGVNTGELFF
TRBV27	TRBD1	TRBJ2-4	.	TGTGCCAGCACCCCTTCGGGACAGGGGGGAAACATTCAGTACTTC	CASTPSGQGGNIQYF
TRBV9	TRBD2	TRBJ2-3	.	TGTGCCAGCAGCGTAGTACCTAGCGGGAGTCGAACAGATACGCAGTATTTT	CASSVVPSGSRTDTQYF
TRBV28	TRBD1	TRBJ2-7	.	TGTGCCAGCAGGTGGACAGGGGGCTCCCCCGAGCAGTACTTC	CASRWTGGSPEQYF
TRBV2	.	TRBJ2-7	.	TGTGCCAGCATTGAGGGGGTAGGCTACGAGCAGTACTTC	CASIEGVGYEQYF
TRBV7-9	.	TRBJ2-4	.	TGTGCCAGCAGCCTAACCCCAGCGGCTTTATGGTCTATCAAAAACATTCAGTACTTC	CASSLTPAALWSIKNIQYF
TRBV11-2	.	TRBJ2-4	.	TGTGCCAGCAGTTTAGGGGGAAACATTCAGTACTTC	CASSLGGNIQYF
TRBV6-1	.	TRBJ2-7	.	TGTGCCAGCAGTTATACCGGGACCATAAACGAGCAGTACTTC	CASSYTGTINEQYF
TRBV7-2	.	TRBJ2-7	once	TGTGCCAGCAGCTTTTTTTCGGCGTACGAGCAGTACTTC	CASSFFSAYEQYF
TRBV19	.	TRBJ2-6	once	TGTGCCAGTAGTATGCGGATTTTGGCTGGGGCCAACGTCCTGACTTTC	CASSMRILAGANVLTF
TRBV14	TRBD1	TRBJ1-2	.	TGTGCCAGCAGCCACGGGGACAGGGTAGAGTACACCTTC	CASSHGDRVEYTF
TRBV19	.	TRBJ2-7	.	TGTGCCAGTAGTATAGATTTAGAAAGCGTCGAGCAGTACTTC	CASSIDLESVEQYF
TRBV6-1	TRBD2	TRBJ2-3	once	TGTGCCACAACCCCTAGCGGGAGGACAGATACGCAGTATTTT	CATTPSGRTDTQYF
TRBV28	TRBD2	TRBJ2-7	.	TGTGCCATTCATAGCGGGAGAGCCTACGAGCAGTACTTC	CAIHSGRAYEQYF
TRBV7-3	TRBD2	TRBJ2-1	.	TGTGCCAGCAGCTTAATGGCCGGGACTAGATGGAATGAGCAGTTCTTC	CASSLMAGTRWNEQFF
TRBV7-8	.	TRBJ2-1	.	TGTGCCAGCAGCTTGGTCCAGGGAGATGAGCAGTTCTTC	CASSLVQGDEQFF
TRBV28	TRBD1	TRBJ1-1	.	TGTGCCAGCCGTAGGACAGGGTATTACACTGAAGCTTTCTTT	CASRRTGYYTEAFF
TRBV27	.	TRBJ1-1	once	TGTGCCAGCAGTCCCGGAACAGAGAACACTGAAGCTTTCTTT	CASSPGTENTEAFF
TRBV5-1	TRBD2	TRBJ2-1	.	TGCGCCAGCAGCCAGGGGACTAGCTCCTACAATGAGCAGTTCTTC	CASSQGTSSYNEQFF
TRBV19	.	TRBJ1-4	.	TGTGCCAGTACCCACTTGGACCGTAATGAAAAACTGTTTTTT	CASTHLDRNEKLFF
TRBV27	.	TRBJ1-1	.	TGTGCCAGCAGTCCACAGGGTGGGGAAACTGAAGCTTTCTTT	CASSPQGGETEAFF